This passage covers 25 T cell receptor beta chains from one sample sequenced in a study of blood T cell repertoires in COVID-19. Here immunoSEQ multiplex PCR was the method, and the copy in TCRdb shows in-frame clones only, minus some. This table holds 250,000 to 300,000 clones, over 80% found once. The sample comprised peripheral blood. The receptors were gathered from a woman aged 40 to 50 with acute or convalescent COVID-19.

V and J are TRBV27 and TRBJ1-1; 9 nucleotides match TRBD1. The CDR3 has 14 amino acids. Germline values: CDR1 MNHEY, CDR2 SMNVEV (reference sequence). V dropped 6 bases and J dropped 8; count of bases not matched to a gene: 10. The CDR3 reads CASSLNRGRLEAFF. The CDR3 nucleotides read TGTGCCAGCAGCCTGAACAGGGGGCGATTGGAAGCTTTCTTT.

The chain employs TRBV20-1 and TRBJ2-7; D is uncertain. This CDR3 region has 12 residues. V was clipped by 3 bases and J by 2 bases, with 8 bases between them. Germline V CDR1 and CDR2: DFQATT, SNEGSKA (reference sequence). The CDR3 nucleotides read TGCAGTGCTAGTCGGCGGACCTACGAGCAGTACGTC. Protein product: CSASRRTYEQYV.

J is TRBJ1-5 and V is TRBV29-1, with D possibly TRBD1 on 6 matching bases. Trimming pared 6 bases from V and 2 bases from J, leaving 8 bases between. The CDR3 spans 12 residues. Germline V CDR1 and CDR2: SQVTM, ANQGSEA. CDR3 amino acids: CSVAGGNQPQHF. The CDR3 nucleotides are TGCAGCGTGGCAGGGGGCAATCAGCCCCAGCATTTT.

V and J are TRBV7-9 and TRBJ1-1, with D possibly being TRBD1 (6 bases). The germline V and J ends were trimmed by 5 bases and 8 bases, with 21 bases remaining between them. The CDR3 sequence is 15 residues long. Germline V gene data show CDR1 as SEHNR and CDR2 as FQNEAQ (reference sequence). CDR3 sequence reads: CASSPEGGGRGEAFF. CDR3 nucleotides: TGTGCCAGCAGCCCCGAGGGAGGGGGGAGAGGGGAAGCTTTCTTT.

The genes are TRBV24-1 and TRBJ2-2; 7 nucleotides line up with TRBD1. J lost 5 bases, V lost 3 bases, and 11 bases had no gene match. The V gene's germline CDR1 is KGHDR and CDR2 SFDVKD. The CDR3 is made up of 17 amino acids. In nucleotides, the CDR3 is TGTGCCACCAGTGATGGGGTGAGGGGGCGGAATACCGGGGAGCTGTTTTTT. It yields the protein CATSDGVRGRNTGELFF.

As DNA, the CDR3 is TGTGCCAGTGGGGGGTACGGGCGCGAGCAGTACGTC. Protein: CASGGYGREQYV. The rearrangement joins TRBV27 to TRBJ2-7; D perhaps matches TRBD2 (6 bases). Germline assignment: CDR1 MNHEY and CDR2 SMNVEV (reference sequence). The CDR3 contains 12 residues. The V and J ends lost 9 bases and 6 bases respectively, with 15 bases between them.

V and J are TRBV28 and TRBJ1-2; D gene uncertain. Germline assignment: CDR1 MDHEN and CDR2 SYDVKM. V lost 5 bases and J lost 0, with 7 bases in between. The CDR3 has 13 residues. The CDR3 here is CASSDYANYGYTF. CDR3 bases: TGTGCCAGCAGTGACTATGCTAACTATGGCTACACCTTC.

In the case of this clone: Other DNA sequences in the same sample also yield this CDR3. The chain combines TRBV18 with TRBJ2-3; tentatively, D is TRBD2 (7 bases). Germline CDR1 KGHSH, CDR2 LQKENI. This CDR3 comprises 15 residues. V lost 3 bases and J lost 0, with 10 bases in between. CDR3 in DNA: TGTGCCAGCTCACCTGGGGGGGCTAGCACAGATACGCAGTATTTT. It encodes CASSPGGASTDTQYF.

This chain connects TRBV5-1 to TRBJ2-1; 9 positions match TRBD2. With V trimmed by 2 bases and J by 5 bases, 5 bases remained unmatched. The CDR3 spans 15 residues. The V gene's germline CDR1 is SGHRS and CDR2 YFSETQ. As DNA, the CDR3 is TGCGCCAGCAGCTTACTGACTAGCGGAAACAATGAGCAGTTCTTC. This gives the protein CASSLLTSGNNEQFF.

The chain couples TRBV7-2 to TRBJ2-3; weak D call: TRBD1 (6 bases). The CDR3 runs to 16 residues. Germline CDR1 reads SGHTA; CDR2 reads FQGNSA. The V end lost 0 bases, the J end lost 0 bases, and 10 bases lay between the germline ends. The CDR3 loop is CASSLAGTPSTDTQYF. Written as DNA, the CDR3 is TGTGCCAGCAGCTTAGCGGGGACACCTAGCACAGATACGCAGTATTTT.

The CDR3 DNA sequence: TGTGCCAGCAGCTTGGAGATGAACACTGAAGCTTTCTTT. Translated: CASSLEMNTEAFF. The chain uses TRBV13 and TRBJ1-1; D remains ambiguous. Per germline, CDR1 PRHDT and CDR2 FYEKMQ (reference sequence). Trimming shortened V by 3 bases and J by 0 bases, and 5 bases separated the two germline ends. The CDR3 has 13 residues.

This chain uses TRBV5-1 with TRBJ2-1; 10 bases line up with TRBD2. Germline V gene data show CDR1 as SGHRS and CDR2 as YFSETQ. The CDR3 covers 18 residues. J lost 0 bases, V lost 4 bases, and 10 bases had no gene match. CDR3 residues: CASSNPLGLADSYNEQFF. The CDR3 DNA is TGCGCCAGCAGCAATCCACTTGGACTAGCGGACTCCTACAATGAGCAGTTCTTC.

The J gene is TRBJ2-1, the V gene TRBV2; weak D call: TRBD1 (5 bases). V was clipped by 3 bases and J by 8 bases, with 11 bases between them. The CDR3 runs to 13 residues. CDR1 and CDR2 from the germline V gene are SNHLY and FYNNEI. The DNA for the CDR3 is TGTGCCAGCAGTGATGGGTTAGGGGATGAGCAGTTCTTC. Protein sequence: CASSDGLGDEQFF. The full variable domain, with the rest looked up from reference TRBV2 and TRBJ2-1, is EPEVTQTPSHQVTQMGQEVILRCVPISNHLYFYWYRQILGQKVEFLVSFYNNEISEKSEIFDDQFSVERPDGSNFTLKIRSTKLEDSAMYFCASSDGLGDEQFFGPGTRLTVL.

As concerns this clone: One end of the junction is discordant with germline, which a read error may explain. This sequence joins TRBV6-1 and TRBJ1-4, with 12 bases that match TRBD1. This CDR3 spans 13 amino acids. Germline CDR1 MNHNS, CDR2 SASEGT. CDR3 amino acids: CASSELEGQGAAF. Written as DNA, the CDR3 is TGTGCCAGCAGTGAATTAGAGGGACAGGGGGCGGCTTTT.

The CDR3 region is CASSRPDRGPAEAFF. For the CDR3, the DNA is TGTGCCAGTAGTAGGCCGGACAGGGGTCCGGCTGAAGCTTTCTTT. The J gene is TRBJ1-1, the V gene TRBV19; 9 bases are shared with TRBD1. The CDR3 length is 15 residues. Germline V gene sequence: CDR1 LNHDA, CDR2 SQIVND (reference sequence). Trimming cost V 4 bases and J 6 bases; bases outside gene matches: 9.

The genes are TRBV9 and TRBJ1-1; D perhaps matches TRBD1 (5 bases). This CDR3 contains 15 residues. The V end was cut by 0 bases, the J end by 6 bases, with 15 bases between. Germline lookup yields CDR1 SGDLS and CDR2 YYNGEE. CDR3 residues: CASSVGGSGGSEAFF. CDR3 nucleotides: TGTGCCAGCAGCGTAGGCGGCAGTGGGGGGTCTGAAGCTTTCTTT. Using reference TRBV9 and TRBJ1-1 for the parts outside the CDR3, the full variable domain is DSGVTQTPKHLITATGQRVTLRCSPRSGDLSVYWYQQSLDQGLQFLIQYYNGEERAKGNILERFSAQQFPDLHSELNLSSLELGDSALYFCASSVGGSGGSEAFFGQGTRLTVV.

J is TRBJ1-1 and V is TRBV2, with no clear D. Trimming shortened V by 4 bases and J by 1 base, and 7 bases separated the two germline ends. The germline V gene encodes CDR1 SNHLY and CDR2 FYNNEI. The CDR3 has 13 residues. The CDR3 loop reads CASSVQQNTEAFF. Here the CDR3 DNA reads TGTGCCAGCAGTGTACAGCAGAACACTGAAGCTTTCTTT.

The V gene is TRBV7-9, the J gene TRBJ1-1, with D perhaps TRBD1 (6 bases). In germline, CDR1 is SEHNR, CDR2 FQNEAQ (reference sequence). Trimming cost V 7 bases and J 0 bases, with 9 bases left between them. This CDR3 comprises 13 residues. The CDR3 sequence is CASTEGVNTEAFF. CDR3 in DNA: TGTGCCAGCACCGAGGGGGTGAACACTGAAGCTTTCTTT.

The chain couples TRBV10-1 to TRBJ1-1, with D unresolved. This CDR3 is built from 13 residues. The germline V gene encodes CDR1 WNHNN and CDR2 SYGVQD (reference sequence). Trimming shortened V by 3 bases and J by 0 bases, and 5 bases separated the two germline ends. The CDR3 sequence: CASSDNLNTEAFF. CDR3 DNA sequence: TGCGCCAGCAGTGACAACTTGAACACTGAAGCTTTCTTT.

The chain is built from TRBV30 and TRBJ1-2; D not resolved. This CDR3 has 15 residues. The germline V gene has CDR1 GTSNPN and CDR2 SVGIG (reference sequence). Trimming shortened V by 0 bases and J by 2 bases, and 13 bases separated the two germline ends. CDR3 protein: CAWSVLTTNNYGYTF. The CDR3 nucleotides read TGTGCCTGGAGTGTACTCACTACTAACAACTATGGCTACACCTTC.

The chain uses TRBV12-5 and TRBJ2-2; 8 bases fit TRBD1. V was pared by 0 bases and J by 5 bases, with 8 bases of the junction left unmatched. The germline CDR1 and CDR2 sequences are LGHNT and FRNRAP. The CDR3 sequence is 17 residues long. CDR3 coding DNA: TGTGCTAGTGGTTTGGTACCAGGGGGCGCAAGGACCGGGGAGCTGTTTTTT. It is translated as CASGLVPGGARTGELFF.

V and J are TRBV6-5 and TRBJ2-5, with 8 nucleotides matching TRBD1. There are 15 residues in the CDR3. V lost 4 bases and J lost 4; bases outside the gene matches: 8. Germline CDR1 is MNHEY and CDR2 is SVGAGI. DNA for the CDR3: TGTGCCAGCAGTTCCCAGGGGGCGCGGGGAGAGACCCAGTACTTC. It translates to CASSSQGARGETQYF.

A single count supports this clone. The genes are TRBV6-1 and TRBJ1-2; no reliable D call. This CDR3 is 13 amino acids long. Germline lookup yields CDR1 MNHNS and CDR2 SASEGT. V dropped 3 bases and J dropped 3 bases, with 8 bases sitting between them. CDR3 region: CASSDSGYYGYTF. CDR3 in DNA: TGTGCCAGCAGTGATTCGGGGTACTATGGCTACACCTTC.

V gene TRBV10-1 combines with J gene TRBJ2-1, with 10 bases identical to TRBD2. Germline CDR1 is WNHNN and CDR2 is SYGVQD (reference sequence). Germline trimming cut 3 bases from V and 8 bases from J; bases unmatched to any gene: 7. The CDR3 has 15 amino acids. CDR3 in DNA: TGCGCCAGCAGTGACCCTAGCGGGGGACGGTATGAGCAGTTCTTC. Protein product: CASSDPSGGRYEQFF.

This clone was seen a handful of times. The V and J genes are TRBV5-6 and TRBJ1-2, with TRBD1 identical over 7 bases. CDR3 size: 12 residues. The germline V gene encodes CDR1 SGHDT and CDR2 YYEEEE. V lost 5 bases to trimming and J lost 5 bases; unmatched junction nucleotides: 3. The CDR3: CASRGGWYGYTF. The CDR3 coding sequence is TGTGCCAGCAGAGGGGGCTGGTATGGCTACACCTTC. Together with reference TRBV5-6 and TRBJ1-2, the CDR3 gives the full variable domain: DAGVTQSPTHLIKTRGQQVTLRCSPKSGHDTVSWYQQALGQGPQFIFQYYEEEERQRGNFPDRFSGHQFPNYSSELNVNALLLGDSALYLCASRGGWYGYTFGSGTRLTVV.